The 31 T cell receptor beta chains listed next were all sequenced from one sample in a study of neurological immune-mediated disorders (dated by TCRdb to 2018 to 2020). Library preparation used 5' RACE. Sequencing used an Illumina HiSeq 2500. TCRdb's own reprocessing of the public reads used fastp at Q25 and MiXCR and kept productive beta chains. CDR3 protein duplicates are merged, each entry listing the most common genes and DNA. This sample is represented by 50,000 to 70,000 distinct CDR3 sequences; over 2% of them were singletons. About 3% of the sample is held by the ten biggest clonotypes. The sequenced sample consisted of PBMCs. These receptors were taken from a middle-aged man with multiple sclerosis.

This clonotype showed up many times. The V call is TRBV6-5, the J call TRBJ1-2, with TRBD1 as a possible D gene (6 bases). Between the trimmed V and J ends, which lost 2 bases and 7 bases, there was a span of 11 bases. The CDR3 is 13 amino acids. Germline V lookup: CDR1 MNHEY, CDR2 SVGAGI. DNA for the CDR3: TGTGCCAGCAGTTACCTAGACAGGCCTGGCTACACCTTC. It encodes CASSYLDRPGYTF.

Many counts were recorded for this clonotype. The chain links TRBV7-6 to TRBJ1-3; D unresolved. Germline CDR1 reads SGHVS; CDR2 reads FNYEAQ. The CDR3 has 15 amino acids. Trimming left V 5 bases short and J 0 bases short, with 11 bases between. The DNA for the CDR3 is TGTGCCAGCAGCCCCCCCGCAGGCTCTGGAAACACCATATATTTT. Encoded protein: CASSPPAGSGNTIYF.

This clonotype occurred many times. The chain uses TRBV5-1 and TRBJ2-5; 9 bases agree with TRBD1. Trimming removed 2 bases from V and 5 bases from J; junction bases left unmatched: 7. The germline V gene has CDR1 SGHRS and CDR2 YFSETQ. The CDR3 runs to 15 residues. The CDR3 loop reads CASSFGDRDRETQYF. The CDR3 DNA reads TGCGCCAGCAGCTTCGGGGACAGGGACAGGGAGACCCAGTACTTC.

This clonotype has a handful of counts. This chain uses TRBV11-2 with TRBJ2-7; TRBD1 matches 9 bases. Trimming at V came to 5 bases and at J to 2 bases, leaving 7 bases not matched to a gene. CDR1 and CDR2 (germline): SGHAT, FQNNGV. The CDR3 totals 15 residues. This CDR3 reads CASSPTGGAAYEQYF. DNA for the CDR3: TGTGCCAGCAGCCCCACAGGGGGCGCCGCCTACGAGCAGTACTTC.

This clonotype was observed many times. The chain employs TRBV20-1 and TRBJ1-3; no clear D. The CDR3 length is 13 residues. V was clipped by 5 bases and J by 1 base, with 9 bases between them. Per the germline V gene, CDR1 is DFQATT and CDR2 is SNEGSKA (reference sequence). The CDR3 coding sequence is TGCAGTGCTCAGGATATGTCTGGAAACACCATATATTTT. Protein sequence: CSAQDMSGNTIYF.

This clonotype was seen many times. The chain joins TRBV7-9 to TRBJ2-6; 8 nucleotides match TRBD1. The CDR3 is made up of 16 amino acids. Germline CDR1 reads SEHNR; CDR2 reads FQNEAQ (reference sequence). Trimming cost V 5 bases and J 3 bases; bases outside gene matches: 6. The CDR3 region has the DNA TGTGCCAGCAGCCCGTACGGGACAGGTGGGGCCAACGTCCTGACTTTC. This gives the protein CASSPYGTGGANVLTF.

There are many counts of this clonotype. The chain employs TRBV4-1 and TRBJ1-6; D not resolved. The CDR3 is made up of 13 amino acids. The V end lost 4 bases, the J end lost 7 bases, and 8 bases lay between the germline ends. Germline V gene sequence: CDR1 MGHRA, CDR2 YSYEKL. CDR3 coding DNA: TGCGCCAGCAGCCCATCTCCGAATTCACCCCTCCACTTT. It is translated as CASSPSPNSPLHF.

The table lists this clonotype with many counts. The chain has TRBV29-1 and TRBJ2-7; perhaps D is TRBD1 or TRBD2 (5 bases each). V was cut by 2 bases and J by 6 bases, with 14 bases left in between. The CDR3 spans 13 residues. Per germline, CDR1 SQVTM and CDR2 ANQGSEA. Here the CDR3 DNA reads TGCAGCGTTGAACCGGGGCAACCCGGCGAGCAGTACTTC. This translates into CSVEPGQPGEQYF.

This clonotype was recorded many times. This sequence joins TRBV6-5 and TRBJ2-3; 9 positions match TRBD2. Per the germline V gene, CDR1 is MNHEY and CDR2 is SVGAGI. The V segment lost 3 bases and the J segment 2 bases; nucleotides outside the gene matches: 3. This CDR3 is built from 15 residues. Here the CDR3 reads CASSYLAGPTDTQYF. The CDR3 region has the DNA TGTGCCAGCAGTTATCTAGCGGGGCCCACAGATACGCAGTATTTT.

This clonotype was recorded at least ten times. This chain joins TRBV29-1 and TRBJ1-2; no firm D call. This CDR3 is 13 amino acids long. The V gene lost 1 base and the J gene lost 8 bases, with 14 bases spanning the gap. Germline V gives CDR1 SQVTM, CDR2 ANQGSEA. In nucleotides, the CDR3 is TGCAGCGTTGAAGCGGACGGGAGTTTCGGCTACACCTTC. This encodes CSVEADGSFGYTF.

The table lists this clonotype with many counts. V and J are TRBV12-3 or TRBV12-4 and TRBJ2-7; no firm D call. Trimming left V 4 bases short and J 2 bases short, with 12 bases between. The CDR3 length is 14 residues. The CDR3 bases are TGTGCCAGCAGTTCGCCTGGCAGTCCCTACGAGCAGTACTTC. Amino acid sequence: CASSSPGSPYEQYF.

This clonotype came up many times. V gene TRBV6-6 combines with J gene TRBJ2-3; the D gene is possibly TRBD2 (6 bases). Germline V gives CDR1 MNHNY, CDR2 SVGAGI (reference sequence). This CDR3 has 15 amino acids. Trimming took 6 bases from V and 1 from J, leaving 14 bases between them. The CDR3 coding sequence is TGTGCCAGCAGACCGGACGGAGGGCGCACAGATACGCAGTATTTT. The encoded protein is CASRPDGGRTDTQYF.

The chain employs TRBV19 and TRBJ1-1; no clear D gene. Germline CDR1 LNHDA, CDR2 SQIVND (reference sequence). Trimming left V 2 bases short and J 0 bases short, with 7 bases between. The CDR3 has 14 amino acids. Written as DNA, the CDR3 is TGTGCCAGTAGTATAAACGGAGTGAACACTGAAGCTTTCTTT. Its protein is CASSINGVNTEAFF.

This clonotype was observed many times. The CDR3 is CASSLVGSSSQPQHF. DNA for the CDR3: TGTGCCAGCAGCTTGGTGGGTTCTAGTAGTCAGCCCCAGCATTTT. The rearrangement joins TRBV5-5 to TRBJ1-5, with unresolved D. CDR3 length: 15 residues. V dropped 0 bases and J dropped 6 bases, with 13 bases sitting between them. The germline gives CDR1 SGHKS, CDR2 YYEKEE (reference sequence).

This clonotype was seen at least ten times. The chain is built from TRBV10-3 and TRBJ2-7; D ambiguous. This CDR3 contains 13 residues. CDR1 ENHRY and CDR2 SYGVKD come from the germline V gene. Between the trimmed V and J ends, which lost 5 bases and 3 bases, there was a span of 11 bases. The CDR3 sequence: CAISQRVNYEQYF. Written as DNA, the CDR3 is TGTGCCATCAGTCAAAGGGTAAACTACGAGCAGTACTTC.

Ten or more counts support this clonotype. The genes are TRBV20-1 and TRBJ1-4; no clear D gene. V gave up 0 bases and J gave up 3 bases, with 11 bases separating them. The germline V gene has CDR1 DFQATT and CDR2 SNEGSKA (reference sequence). The CDR3 has 15 residues. The CDR3 is CSARDTELSNEKLFF. In nucleotides, the CDR3 is TGCAGTGCTAGAGATACAGAACTATCTAATGAAAAACTGTTTTTT.

In this sample, this clonotype turned up many times. This sequence joins TRBV11-2 and TRBJ2-1, with 7 bases matching TRBD1. Per germline, CDR1 SGHAT and CDR2 FQNNGV. The V and J ends lost 5 bases and 15 bases, in that order; junction bases with no gene match: 7. CDR3 size: 11 residues. This CDR3 reads CASSLGTVPFF. CDR3 bases: TGTGCCAGCAGCCTCGGGACAGTACCGTTCTTC. The full variable domain, with the rest looked up from reference TRBV11-2 and TRBJ2-1, is EAGVAQSPRYKIIEKRQSVAFWCNPISGHATLYWYQQILGQGPKLLIQFQNNGVVDDSQLPKDRFSAERLKGVDSTLKIQPAKLEDSAVYLCASSLGTVPFFGPGTRLTVL.

In this sample, this clonotype turned up many times. The chain links TRBV10-3 to TRBJ1-2; the match to TRBD1 covers 10 bases. This CDR3 comprises 16 residues. Losses at the gene ends were 3 bases for V and 7 bases for J; bases not matched to a gene: 11. Germline assignment: CDR1 ENHRY and CDR2 SYGVKD. The CDR3, as DNA: TGTGCCATCAGTGACCACGCGAGACAGGGGGCGGCTGGCTACACCTTC. It encodes CAISDHARQGAAGYTF.

This clonotype has a handful of counts. The gene calls are TRBV19 and TRBJ2-1, with 7 bases that match TRBD2. The junction had 5 bases not matched to a gene; V was cut back by 1 base and J by 5 bases. The CDR3 runs to 15 residues. Germline V gene lookup returns CDR1 LNHDA and CDR2 SQIVND (reference sequence). This CDR3 is CASSIARTRNNEQFF. CDR3 DNA sequence: TGTGCCAGTAGTATAGCCAGGACTAGGAACAATGAGCAGTTCTTC.

In its sample, this clonotype was seen many times. This chain connects TRBV6-5 to TRBJ1-3, with D tentatively TRBD1 (5 bases). V lost 5 bases and J lost 4, with 15 bases in between. The CDR3 is 15 residues long. Germline CDR1 and CDR2: MNHEY and SVGAGI. CDR3 amino acids: CASSTNQGLGNTIYF. In DNA form, the CDR3 reads TGTGCCAGCAGTACAAACCAGGGTCTCGGAAACACCATATATTTT.

The chain couples TRBV7-6 to TRBJ1-1, with a tentative D call TRBD1 (5 bases). With 1 base removed from V and 6 bases from J, the gap between germline ends came to 12 bases. The CDR3 sequence is 14 residues long. Germline CDR1 and CDR2: SGHVS and FNYEAQ. CDR3 region: CASSLEAGGSEAFF. The CDR3 DNA reads as TGTGCCAGCAGCTTAGAAGCGGGGGGTTCTGAAGCTTTCTTT.

As to this clonotype: A much larger clone sits a single nucleotide away, making a read error possible. The V and J genes are TRBV29-1 and TRBJ1-2; D might be TRBD1 (5 bases). The CDR3 covers 11 residues. The V and J ends lost 3 bases and 6 bases respectively, with 8 bases between them. Germline CDR1 and CDR2: SQVTM and ANQGSEA. The CDR3 nucleotides are TGCAGCGTTGAGGGGGGGAATGGCTACACCTTC. Translating gives CSVEGGNGYTF.

This clonotype has ten or more counts. The chain's CDR3 is CASSPQGQGAYEQYF. The CDR3 nucleotides read TGTGCCAGCAGCCCACAAGGACAGGGAGCCTACGAGCAGTACTTC. J is TRBJ2-7 and V is TRBV9, with 8 positions matching TRBD1. Germline V gene data show CDR1 as SGDLS and CDR2 as YYNGEE. The CDR3 spans 15 residues. J gave up 2 bases and V 4 bases, and 8 bases lay outside the gene matches.

This clonotype was seen many times. The chain is built from TRBV18 and TRBJ2-7; D unclear. The V gene's germline CDR1 is KGHSH and CDR2 LQKENI. V lost 1 base and J lost 4, with 5 bases in between. This CDR3 spans 12 amino acids. CDR3 in amino acids: CASSPLGYEQYF. The DNA of the CDR3 is TGTGCCAGCTCACCACTTGGTTACGAGCAGTACTTC. The whole variable domain, remainder taken from reference TRBV18 and TRBJ2-7, is NAGVMQNPRHLVRRRGQEARLRCSPMKGHSHVYWYRQLPEEGLKFMVYLQKENIIDESGMPKERFSAEFPKEGPSILRIQQVVRGDSAAYFCASSPLGYEQYFGPGTRLTVT.

This clonotype was detected many times. The CDR3 here is CATSSLYLVTQYF. DNA for the CDR3: TGTGCCACCAGCAGCCTTTATTTGGTTACCCAGTACTTC. This rearrangement joins TRBV15 to TRBJ2-5; D ambiguous. This CDR3 is 13 amino acids long. V was cut by 3 bases and J by 8 bases, with 13 bases left in between. Germline V gives CDR1 LNHNV, CDR2 YYDKDF (reference sequence).

This clonotype was seen ten or more times. This sequence joins TRBV7-9 and TRBJ2-5, with D possibly TRBD1 on 6 matching bases. The CDR3 totals 13 residues. The V gene lost 5 bases and the J gene lost 5 bases, with 12 bases spanning the gap. Germline V gene sequence: CDR1 SEHNR, CDR2 FQNEAQ (reference sequence). The DNA of the CDR3 is TGTGCCAGCAGCCCAGGGGCAACGGAGACCCAGTACTTC. The encoded protein is CASSPGATETQYF.

Many counts were recorded for this clonotype. V and J are TRBV20-1 and TRBJ2-7, with 10 bases fitting TRBD2. The J segment lost 7 bases and the V segment lost 6 bases, leaving 9 bases of the junction unmatched. Germline-derived CDR1 and CDR2 are DFQATT and SNEGSKA (reference sequence). This CDR3 comprises 13 residues. The DNA for the CDR3 is TGCAGTGCACACCCGACTAGCGGGCGAGAGCAGTACTTC. Protein product: CSAHPTSGREQYF.

This clonotype was seen at least ten times. This chain uses TRBV12-3 or TRBV12-4 with TRBJ1-2, with TRBD1 matching over 7 bases. The CDR3 length is 13 residues. The trim removed 5 bases at V and 8 bases at J, leaving 8 bases unmatched. CDR3 amino acids: CASSLRDSRGYTF. The CDR3 nucleotides read TGTGCCAGCAGTCTCCGGGACAGCCGGGGCTACACCTTC.

This clonotype was detected ten times or more. The genes are TRBV5-1 and TRBJ2-5, with 9 bases matching TRBD2. Germline assignment: CDR1 SGHRS and CDR2 YFSETQ. The CDR3 has 16 amino acids. The junction had 8 bases not matched to a gene; V was cut back by 0 bases and J by 5 bases. The CDR3 loop reads CASSLARAGGPETQYF. CDR3 bases: TGCGCCAGCAGCTTGGCCAGGGCGGGGGGGCCGGAGACCCAGTACTTC.

This clonotype was detected many times. V is TRBV6-5 and J is TRBJ2-7; 8 bases fit TRBD1. V shed 6 bases and J 1 base; nucleotides not matched to a gene: 5. Germline CDR1 is MNHEY and CDR2 is SVGAGI. This CDR3 comprises 14 residues. The CDR3 is CASRRDRKSYEQYF. In DNA, the CDR3 is TGTGCCAGCAGGCGGGACAGGAAATCCTACGAGCAGTACTTC.

Within the sample, this clonotype is medium-sized (0.01 to 0.1%). The chain employs TRBV20-1 and TRBJ2-1; 9 nucleotides agree with TRBD2. The CDR3 has 16 amino acids. Germline V gene lookup returns CDR1 DFQATT and CDR2 SNEGSKA (reference sequence). V was pared by 2 bases and J by 0 bases, with 5 bases of the junction left unmatched. The CDR3 bases are TGCAGTGCTAGACTGTTAGCGGGAGTCTCCTACAATGAGCAGTTCTTC. Translating gives CSARLLAGVSYNEQFF.